These 28 T cell receptor beta chains were all obtained from the same sample, sequenced in a study of blood T cell repertoires in COVID-19. Assay: immunoSEQ multiplex PCR; the TCRdb copy retains only in-frame clones and omits some. The profile covers around 380,000 clones, with 87% appearing a single time and roughly 1.4% taken by the ten largest. The sample was PBMCs or T cells enriched from blood (not recorded which). These receptors all stem from a man aged 25-45 years who had recovered from COVID-19.

This clone was counted a single time. This CDR3 is CASSQSGAGYNEQFF. CDR3 coding DNA: TGTGCCAGCAGCCAGAGCGGGGCCGGCTACAATGAGCAGTTCTTC. This chain links TRBV4-2 with TRBJ2-1; TRBD2 agrees at 7 bases. Germline CDR1 LGHNA, CDR2 YNFKEQ. Losses at the gene ends were 3 bases for V and 3 bases for J; bases not matched to a gene: 5. This CDR3 comprises 15 residues.

The chain combines TRBV30 with TRBJ1-3; D is possibly TRBD1 (6 bases). The CDR3 length is 13 residues. V was shortened by 5 bases and J by 3 bases, with 11 bases between the two germline ends. Per the germline V gene, CDR1 is GTSNPN and CDR2 is SVGIG (reference sequence). This chain's CDR3 is CAWDGQSGNTIYF. The CDR3 nucleotides read TGTGCCTGGGACGGACAGAGTGGAAACACCATATATTTT. The complete variable domain, with remaining parts taken from reference TRBV30 and TRBJ1-3, reads SQTIHQWPATLVQPVGSPLSLECTVEGTSNPNLYWYRQAAGRGLQLLFYSVGIGQISSEVPQNLSASRPQDRQFILSSKKLLLSDSGFYLCAWDGQSGNTIYFGEGSWLTVV.

The V gene is TRBV6-5, the J gene TRBJ1-2; D gene ambiguous. Trimming shortened V by 6 bases and J by 3 bases, and 14 bases separated the two germline ends. The CDR3 is 14 residues long. Germline V gene sequence: CDR1 MNHEY, CDR2 SVGAGI. CDR3 protein: CASSLSRRDYGYTF. CDR3 bases: TGTGCCAGCAGCCTCTCACGGAGAGACTATGGCTACACCTTC.

V gene TRBV11-2 combines with J gene TRBJ2-3, with unresolved D. This CDR3 region has 16 residues. The V gene lost 1 base and the J gene lost 4 bases, with 15 bases spanning the gap. Germline-derived CDR1 and CDR2 are SGHAT and FQNNGV. For the CDR3, the DNA is TGTGCCAGCAGCTTAGGGGCCCTGGTTTCCTCAGATACGCAGTATTTT. This codes for CASSLGALVSSDTQYF.

The chain combines TRBV7-8 with TRBJ1-4; no clear D gene. Trimming removed 1 base at V and 5 bases at J, with 11 bases between. This CDR3 comprises 15 residues. Germline CDR1 is SGHVS and CDR2 is FQNEAQ. The CDR3: CASSLGGVKNEKLFF. The CDR3, as DNA: TGTGCCAGCAGCTTAGGCGGCGTTAAGAATGAAAAACTGTTTTTT. Drawing the rest from reference TRBV7-8 and TRBJ1-4, the complete variable domain is GAGVSQSPRYKVAKRGQDVALRCDPISGHVSLFWYQQALGQGPEFLTYFQNEAQLDKSGLPSDRFFAERPEGSVSTLKIQRTQQEDSAVYLCASSLGGVKNEKLFFGSGTQLSVL.

The rearrangement uses TRBV5-1 and TRBJ1-1; 8 bases are a match to TRBD1. This CDR3 has 18 amino acids. The V and J ends lost 4 bases and 1 base, in that order; junction bases with no gene match: 15. Germline CDR1 SGHRS, CDR2 YFSETQ. The CDR3 sequence is CASSVGNRGRGRNTEAFF. The DNA for the CDR3 is TGCGCCAGCAGCGTAGGAAACAGGGGGAGGGGTCGGAACACTGAAGCTTTCTTT.

The CDR3 nucleotides are TGTGCCAGCATCGGGTGCTATAGCAATCAGCCCCAGCATTTT. It specifies CASIGCYSNQPQHF. The chain couples TRBV12-1 to TRBJ1-5. TRBV12-1 is a pseudogene locus. CDR3 size: 14 residues.

The sample holds one count of this clone. CDR3: CAWNPGRTEAFF. CDR3 DNA sequence: TGTGCCTGGAACCCAGGGAGGACTGAAGCTTTCTTT. J is TRBJ1-1 and V is TRBV30, with a weak D call TRBD1 (5 bases). The V end lost 4 bases, the J end lost 5 bases, and 11 bases lay between the germline ends. Germline CDR1 reads GTSNPN; CDR2 reads SVGIG (reference sequence). This CDR3 is built from 12 residues.

DNA for the CDR3: TGCGCCAGCAGCCAAGATCCCAGGGGCACAGATACGCAGTATTTT. Amino acid sequence: CASSQDPRGTDTQYF. This chain links TRBV4-3 with TRBJ2-3; weak D call: TRBD1 (5 bases). Germline V gives CDR1 LGHNA, CDR2 YSLEER. The CDR3 spans 15 residues. The V and J ends lost 0 bases and 1 base respectively, with 8 bases between them.

The V gene is TRBV5-4, the J gene TRBJ1-2, with TRBD1 matching over 8 bases. Germline V CDR1 and CDR2: SGHNT, YYREEE (reference sequence). J lost 2 bases, V lost 1 base, and 4 bases had no gene match. The CDR3 has 15 residues. DNA for the CDR3: TGTGCCAGCAGCTTGCGGACAGGGCCCAACTATGGCTACACCTTC. This sequence encodes CASSLRTGPNYGYTF.

The J gene is TRBJ2-3, the V gene TRBV12-5; the match to TRBD1 covers 8 bases. The length of the CDR3 is 14 residues. V shed 5 bases and J 5 bases; nucleotides not matched to a gene: 6. CDR1 is LGHNT and CDR2 is FRNRAP in the germline V gene. The CDR3 DNA sequence: TGTGCTAGTGGTCCCGGACAGGGAGGAGATACGCAGTATTTT. This codes for CASGPGQGGDTQYF. Combining the CDR3 with reference TRBV12-5 and TRBJ2-3 gives the whole variable domain DARVTQTPRHKVTEMGQEVTMRCQPILGHNTVFWYRQTMMQGLELLAYFRNRAPLDDSGMPKDRFSAEMPDATLATLKIQPSEPRDSAVYFCASGPGQGGDTQYFGPGTRLTVL.

CDR3 region: CASSQGGELYGYTF. CDR3 DNA: TGTGCCAGCAGCCAAGGCGGGGAACTATATGGCTACACCTTC. V usage is TRBV3-1 (or the pseudogene TRBV3-2) and J usage is TRBJ1-2; D gene uncertain. The CDR3 runs to 14 residues. CDR1 is LGHDT, CDR2 YNNKEL, per germline (reference sequence). Trimming took off 1 base at V and 5 bases at J, with 11 bases between the two ends.

Only a few counts were recorded for this clone. The genes are TRBV3-1 (or the pseudogene TRBV3-2) and TRBJ2-7; 7 bases map to TRBD2. Germline lookup yields CDR1 LGHDT and CDR2 YNNKEL (reference sequence). J was trimmed by 6 bases and V by 2 bases; bases with no gene match: 10. CDR3 length equals 15 residues. The CDR3 DNA sequence: TGTGCCAGCAGCCAAACCCCCGGACTAGTCGGCGAGCAGTACTTC. Protein: CASSQTPGLVGEQYF.

The gene calls are TRBV29-1 and TRBJ1-2; the match to TRBD1 covers 7 bases. Germline V gene data show CDR1 as SQVTM and CDR2 as ANQGSEA. V shed 4 bases, J shed 5 bases, and the junction held 7 bases outside the gene matches. CDR3 length: 13 residues. CDR3 DNA sequence: TGCAGCGTTGCTCTTGCCAGGGGGTATGGCTACACCTTC. Translated, it gives CSVALARGYGYTF.

This chain uses TRBV12-3 or TRBV12-4 with TRBJ1-1; D is unclear. The CDR3 length is 12 residues. The V gene lost 8 bases and the J gene lost 2 bases, with 9 bases spanning the gap. The CDR3 loop is CASGTDNTEAFF. CDR3 nucleotides: TGTGCCAGCGGAACAGATAACACTGAAGCTTTCTTT.

The rearrangement links TRBV6-1 to TRBJ1-6, with 7 bases that match TRBD1. V trimming: 2 bases; J trimming: 8 bases; junction bases outside the gene matches: 6. CDR3 length: 15 residues. Germline V gene lookup returns CDR1 MNHNS and CDR2 SASEGT. The CDR3 region has the DNA TGTGCCAGCAGTGAACGCCGAGGGGGCGATTCACCCCTCCACTTT. Amino acid sequence: CASSERRGGDSPLHF.

J is TRBJ1-1 and V is TRBV6-1, with 9 bases lining up with TRBD1. Germline assignment: CDR1 MNHNS and CDR2 SASEGT. The CDR3 is made up of 16 amino acids. The V segment lost 2 bases and the J segment 5 bases; nucleotides outside the gene matches: 9. CDR3 loop: CASSEKTGTGSTEAFF. The CDR3, as DNA: TGTGCCAGCAGTGAAAAGACCGGGACAGGGAGTACTGAAGCTTTCTTT.

This clone turned up a few times. The CDR3 here is CASSVQGISTDTQYF. The CDR3 DNA follows: TGTGCCAGCAGCGTTCAGGGGATTAGCACAGATACGCAGTATTTT. The chain uses TRBV9 and TRBJ2-3; D perhaps matches TRBD1 (6 bases). The CDR3 spans 15 residues. Looked up from germline, CDR1 is SGDLS and CDR2 is YYNGEE. Trimming removed 2 bases from V and 0 bases from J, with 10 bases in between.

This sequence joins TRBV30 and TRBJ1-1; possibly TRBD1 for D (6 bases). CDR1 is GTSNPN and CDR2 is SVGIG in the germline V gene (reference sequence). V lost 4 bases and J 2 bases, leaving 11 bases between the germline ends. The CDR3 is 13 residues long. In nucleotides, the CDR3 is TGTGCCTGGACTAGGGGGTTTAACACTGAAGCTTTCTTT. Protein sequence: CAWTRGFNTEAFF.

V is TRBV7-2 and J is TRBJ1-5; the D is unclear. V lost 0 bases to trimming and J lost 0 bases, with 6 bases between them. The CDR3 runs 15 residues. The germline V gene encodes CDR1 SGHTA and CDR2 FQGNSA. CDR3 nucleotides: TGTGCCAGCAGCTTAGCGAGGGATAGCAATCAGCCCCAGCATTTT. Amino acids: CASSLARDSNQPQHF.

The rearrangement uses TRBV28 and TRBJ1-2, with 7 bases that match TRBD1. With 11 bases clipped from V and 4 bases from J, the junction kept 13 bases outside the gene matches. Germline CDR1 and CDR2: MDHEN and SYDVKM. CDR3 length: 14 amino acids. CDR3 in DNA: TGTGCCTCCGCAGAGGGGGCCCGTTTCTATGGCTACACCTTC. Its translation is CASAEGARFYGYTF.

This chain connects TRBV7-9 to TRBJ2-3; a possible D gene is TRBD2 (6 bases). V was shortened by 6 bases and J by 6 bases, with 10 bases between the two germline ends. Germline values: CDR1 SEHNR, CDR2 FQNEAQ (reference sequence). There are 12 residues in the CDR3. DNA of the CDR3: TGTGCCAGCAGGACGGGGGTTGATACGCAGTATTTT. Translation gives CASRTGVDTQYF.

The chain carries TRBV12-3 or TRBV12-4 and TRBJ1-1; 10 bases align to TRBD1. Trimming at V came to 3 bases and at J to 9 bases, leaving 4 bases not matched to a gene. CDR3 length equals 13 residues. This chain's CDR3 is CASSFSGQGKAFF. CDR3 nucleotides: TGTGCCAGCAGTTTCTCGGGACAGGGGAAAGCTTTCTTT.

The chain carries TRBV19 and TRBJ1-2; D unresolved. The germline gives CDR1 LNHDA, CDR2 SQIVND (reference sequence). This CDR3 has 13 amino acids. V lost 10 bases and J lost 3, with 15 bases in between. CDR3 sequence reads: CATSLDIHYGYTF. CDR3 nucleotides: TGTGCCACCTCCTTAGACATTCACTATGGCTACACCTTC. The variable domain in full, completed from reference TRBV19 and TRBJ1-2, reads DGGITQSPKYLFRKEGQNVTLSCEQNLNHDAMYWYRQDPGQGLRLIYYSQIVNDFQKGDIAEGYSVSREKKESFPLTVTSAQKNPTAFYLCATSLDIHYGYTFGSGTRLTVV.

The rearrangement joins TRBV4-3 to TRBJ2-1, with D possibly being TRBD2 (6 bases). Trimming stripped 0 bases from V and 5 bases from J, with 17 bases between. The V gene's germline CDR1 is LGHNA and CDR2 YSLEER. This CDR3 spans 17 amino acids. DNA for the CDR3: TGCGCCAGCAGCCAAGATCGGGGGATTATAACGAACAATGAGCAGTTCTTC. It is translated as CASSQDRGIITNNEQFF.

This rearrangement joins TRBV2 to TRBJ2-3, with D possibly matching TRBD2 (6 bases). The CDR3 is 14 residues long. The V and J ends lost 6 bases and 2 bases respectively, with 12 bases between them. The V gene's germline CDR1 is SNHLY and CDR2 FYNNEI. The CDR3 protein is CASSLGLYTDTQYF. The CDR3, as DNA: TGTGCCAGCAGCCTGGGACTCTACACAGATACGCAGTATTTT. Drawing the rest from reference TRBV2 and TRBJ2-3, the complete variable domain is EPEVTQTPSHQVTQMGQEVILRCVPISNHLYFYWYRQILGQKVEFLVSFYNNEISEKSEIFDDQFSVERPDGSNFTLKIRSTKLEDSAMYFCASSLGLYTDTQYFGPGTRLTVL.

The J gene is TRBJ2-7, the V gene TRBV15; the D gene is possibly TRBD2 (6 bases). This CDR3 contains 13 residues. V lost 6 bases and J lost 0, with 9 bases in between. Germline lookup yields CDR1 LNHNV and CDR2 YYDKDF (reference sequence). The CDR3 here is CATSQDYSYEQYF. The DNA of the CDR3 is TGTGCCACCAGTCAGGACTACTCCTACGAGCAGTACTTC.

The rearrangement uses TRBV7-2 and TRBJ1-6; 8 bases agree with TRBD1. Germline V gene data show CDR1 as SGHTA and CDR2 as FQGNSA. CDR3 length equals 16 residues. The trim removed 5 bases at V and 7 bases at J, leaving 10 bases unmatched. The CDR3 nucleotides are TGTGCCAGCAGCACCCAACAGGGGGTTGGAAATTCACCCCTCCACTTT. Translated, it gives CASSTQQGVGNSPLHF.